The 18 T cell receptor beta chains below all came from one sample that was sequenced in a study of human T cells and chemical hapten exposure. Sample time point: patch test 3, about 24 weeks after DPC sensitization. Documented treatment: therapeutic diphenylcyclopropenone sensitization with weekly scalp DPC. TCRdb re-analysed the RACE reads in MiXCR, keeping a single row per CDR3 protein. This table holds 150,000 to 200,000 distinct CDR3 sequences, approximately 30% found once. The material sequenced was whole blood, taken in connection with sensitization to the hapten diphenylcyclopropenone (DPC). All receptors come from a young woman with alopecia areata. Some clones in this sample may be carry-over from other donors' samples.

This clonotype was counted a few times. This chain joins TRBV20-1 and TRBJ1-6, with TRBD1 matching 7 bases. V gave up 3 bases and J gave up 10 bases; unmatched junction bases: 9. CDR1 is DFQATT, CDR2 SNEGSKA, per germline (reference sequence). CDR3 length equals 14 residues. The CDR3 loop is CSARANRGRSPLHF. CDR3 bases: TGCAGTGCTAGGGCAAACAGGGGTAGGTCACCCCTCCACTTT.

The J gene is TRBJ2-7, the V gene TRBV6-6; D ambiguous. The CDR3 is made up of 14 amino acids. Trimming left V 8 bases short and J 0 bases short, with 14 bases between. Germline V gene sequence: CDR1 MNHNY, CDR2 SVGAGI (reference sequence). The CDR3 is CASSARRYSYEQYF. The CDR3 DNA sequence: TGTGCCAGCTCCGCTCGCAGGTACTCCTACGAGCAGTACTTC.

The CDR3 DNA follows: TGTGCCAGCAGCAAACAGGGCAATGAGCAGTTCTTC. Translated, it gives CASSKQGNEQFF. The gene calls are TRBV7-9 and TRBJ2-1, with D perhaps matching TRBD1 (6 bases). The CDR3 is 12 amino acids. Germline CDR1 reads SEHNR; CDR2 reads FQNEAQ (reference sequence). The V gene lost 5 bases and the J gene lost 6 bases, with 8 bases spanning the gap.

In this sample, this clonotype turned up a few times. V and J are TRBV6-2 or TRBV6-3 and TRBJ2-1; D may be TRBD1 (7 bases). In germline, CDR1 is MNHEY, CDR2 SVGEGT. The V gene lost 6 bases and the J gene lost 7 bases, with 13 bases spanning the gap. The CDR3 extends over 13 amino acids. The CDR3: CASSRRGRNEQFF. In DNA, the CDR3 is TGTGCCAGCAGCAGGAGGGGGCGGAATGAGCAGTTCTTC.

This clonotype was detected a few times. V is TRBV4-3 and J is TRBJ2-1; TRBD2 matches 12 bases. Losses at the gene ends were 1 base for V and 6 bases for J; bases not matched to a gene: 7. CDR3 length: 17 residues. Germline values: CDR1 LGHNA, CDR2 YSLEER. The CDR3 DNA reads TGCGCCAGCAGCCAAGCCCCTAGCGGGGGGGCCCCCAATGAGCAGTTCTTC. This translates into CASSQAPSGGAPNEQFF.

Many counts were recorded for this clonotype. This sequence joins TRBV5-1 and TRBJ1-2; D possibly corresponds to TRBD1 (5 bases). Between the trimmed V and J ends, which lost 4 bases and 7 bases, there was a span of 14 bases. The CDR3 is 13 residues long. CDR1 is SGHRS, CDR2 YFSETQ, per germline. This chain's CDR3 is CASSGDGGVGYTF. As DNA, the CDR3 is TGCGCCAGCAGCGGGGACGGCGGGGTTGGCTACACCTTC.

This clonotype showed up just a few times. This chain connects TRBV4-1 to TRBJ1-1; TRBD1 might be the D (5 bases). This CDR3 contains 15 residues. The germline V gene encodes CDR1 MGHRA and CDR2 YSYEKL. Trimming took 1 base from V and 0 from J, leaving 9 bases between them. The CDR3 loop is CASSQGGSLNTEAFF. In nucleotides, the CDR3 is TGCGCCAGCAGCCAAGGGGGCAGTCTGAACACTGAAGCTTTCTTT.

This clonotype has only a few counts. The V and J genes are TRBV6-2 or TRBV6-3 and TRBJ1-5, with 8 nucleotides matching TRBD1. The CDR3 consists of 14 residues. V shed 6 bases and J 4 bases; nucleotides not matched to a gene: 5. Germline V gene data show CDR1 as MNHEY and CDR2 as SVGEGT. The CDR3 loop is CASSFDRGNQPQHF. The CDR3 coding sequence is TGTGCCAGCAGCTTTGACAGGGGAAATCAGCCCCAGCATTTT.

This clonotype has a count of ten or more. The rearrangement joins TRBV14 to TRBJ2-6; D perhaps matches TRBD2 (5 bases). Per the germline V gene, CDR1 is SGHDN and CDR2 is FVKESK. Trimming removed 8 bases at V and 0 bases at J, with 5 bases between. The CDR3 consists of 13 residues. CDR3 nucleotide sequence: TGTGCCAGCCGGGACTCTGGGGCCAACGTCCTGACTTTC. Its translation: CASRDSGANVLTF. The complete variable domain, with remaining parts taken from reference TRBV14 and TRBJ2-6, reads EAGVTQFPSHSVIEKGQTVTLRCDPISGHDNLYWYRRVMGKEIKFLLHFVKESKQDESGMPNNRFLAERTGGTYSTLKVQPAELEDSGVYFCASRDSGANVLTFGAGSRLTVL.

V gene TRBV6-5 combines with J gene TRBJ1-1, with a weak D call TRBD1 (6 bases). The CDR3 totals 15 residues. The germline gives CDR1 MNHEY, CDR2 SVGAGI. With 8 bases removed from V and 6 bases from J, the gap between germline ends came to 22 bases. This CDR3 reads CASWSMGAAMPEAFF. CDR3 coding DNA: TGTGCCAGCTGGTCAATGGGGGCCGCCATGCCTGAAGCTTTCTTT.

The chain employs TRBV4-1 and TRBJ2-3; no clear D gene. V was cut by 1 base and J by 0 bases, with 11 bases left in between. Germline CDR1 MGHRA, CDR2 YSYEKL. The CDR3 spans 16 residues. Here the CDR3 DNA reads TGCGCCAGCAGCCAAGTTTCGGCACTTAGCACAGATACGCAGTATTTT. This translates into CASSQVSALSTDTQYF.

The chain employs TRBV4-3 and TRBJ2-3, with 15 positions matching TRBD2. Germline trimming cut 0 bases from V and 5 bases from J; bases unmatched to any gene: 3. Looked up from germline, CDR1 is LGHNA and CDR2 is YSLEER. This CDR3 spans 17 amino acids. CDR3 sequence reads: CASSQDRTSGRGDTQYF. CDR3 coding DNA: TGCGCCAGCAGCCAAGATAGGACTAGCGGGAGGGGAGATACGCAGTATTTT.

The rearrangement joins TRBV2 to TRBJ2-3, with D perhaps being TRBD1 or TRBD2 (5 bases each). The germline V gene has CDR1 SNHLY and CDR2 FYNNEI. The CDR3 spans 12 residues. V dropped 8 bases and J dropped 4 bases, with 10 bases sitting between them. The CDR3 DNA reads as TGTGCCAGCGGGGGATGGGCAGATACGCAGTATTTT. Translation: CASGGWADTQYF. The full variable domain, its missing parts supplied by reference TRBV2 and TRBJ2-3, is EPEVTQTPSHQVTQMGQEVILRCVPISNHLYFYWYRQILGQKVEFLVSFYNNEISEKSEIFDDQFSVERPDGSNFTLKIRSTKLEDSAMYFCASGGWADTQYFGPGTRLTVL.

J is TRBJ2-7 and V is TRBV6-1; D ambiguous. The V end lost 7 bases, the J end lost 3 bases, and 10 bases lay between the germline ends. The CDR3 runs 12 residues. The germline CDR1 and CDR2 sequences are MNHNS and SASEGT. This CDR3 reads CASTSLFYEQYF. The CDR3 DNA is TGTGCCAGCACCTCCCTTTTCTACGAGCAGTACTTC.

This rearrangement joins TRBV29-1 to TRBJ2-3, with TRBD1 matching over 10 bases. CDR1 SQVTM and CDR2 ANQGSEA come from the germline V gene. Losses at the gene ends were 5 bases for V and 3 bases for J; bases not matched to a gene: 2. CDR3 size: 13 residues. CDR3 amino acids: CSVRQGATDTQYF. The CDR3, as DNA: TGCAGCGTTCGACAGGGGGCTACAGATACGCAGTATTTT.

This clonotype turned up a few times. The chain is built from TRBV7-6 and TRBJ2-3; D unresolved. The V end was cut by 3 bases, the J end by 6 bases, with 7 bases between. Germline V gene lookup returns CDR1 SGHVS and CDR2 FNYEAQ. The CDR3 spans 12 residues. This chain's CDR3 is CASSFPFDTQYF. The CDR3 coding sequence is TGTGCCAGCAGCTTCCCCTTCGATACGCAGTATTTT.

This clonotype was detected a few times. CDR3 coding DNA: TGCGCCAGCAGCCAAGATCCCTGGCAGGGGTTGAACACTGAAGCTTTCTTT. This sequence encodes CASSQDPWQGLNTEAFF. The genes are TRBV4-3 and TRBJ1-1, with D tentatively TRBD1 (6 bases). Trimming shortened V by 0 bases and J by 0 bases, and 14 bases separated the two germline ends. CDR3 size: 17 residues. Germline V lookup: CDR1 LGHNA, CDR2 YSLEER.

J is TRBJ2-1 and V is TRBV20-1; D is undetermined. Germline V gene sequence: CDR1 DFQATT, CDR2 SNEGSKA (reference sequence). V dropped 6 bases and J dropped 9 bases, with 9 bases sitting between them. CDR3 size: 10 residues. CDR3 amino acids: CSALGREQFF. The CDR3 nucleotides are TGCAGTGCATTGGGTCGTGAGCAGTTCTTC.